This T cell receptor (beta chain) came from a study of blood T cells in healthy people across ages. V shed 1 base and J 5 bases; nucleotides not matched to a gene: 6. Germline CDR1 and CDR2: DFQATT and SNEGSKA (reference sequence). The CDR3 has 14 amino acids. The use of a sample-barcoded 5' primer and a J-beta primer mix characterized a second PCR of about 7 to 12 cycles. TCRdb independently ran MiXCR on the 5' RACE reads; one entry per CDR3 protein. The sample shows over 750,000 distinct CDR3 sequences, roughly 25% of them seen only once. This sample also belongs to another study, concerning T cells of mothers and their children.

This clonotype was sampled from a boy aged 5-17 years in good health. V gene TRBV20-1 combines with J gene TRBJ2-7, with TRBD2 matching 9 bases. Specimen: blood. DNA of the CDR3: TGCAGTGCTAGAGGAGCGGGAGGTCGGAACGAGCAGTACTTC. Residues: CSARGAGGRNEQYF.